A selection of T cell receptor beta chains follows, all from one sample in a study of cytotoxic CD8 clonotypes in ibrutinib-treated CLL. Here immunoSEQ multiplex PCR was the method, and the copy in TCRdb shows in-frame clones only, minus some. The repertoire consists of fewer than 400,000 clones, with 67% occurring once and the leading ten covering approximately 6%. This specimen consisted of PBMCs, obtained after 36 months of ibrutinib treatment. Source of these receptors: a human donor with chronic lymphocytic leukemia. The CDR3 runs from the conserved cysteine through the conserved F or W. The D gene is left open where the match is weak. The size field is filled for only some rows; it gives once, few, many or a size class.

>TRBJ1-1|TRBV9|.|TRBD1
TGTGCCAGCAGCGGAGGCACCGACAGGGGGCGAGCTTTCTTT
CASSGGTDRGRAFF
>TRBJ2-2|TRBV4-2|few|.
TGTGCCAGCAGCCAGACCGGGACCCGGACCGGGGAGCTGTTTTTT
CASSQTGTRTGELFF
>TRBJ1-5|TRBV19|.|.
TGTGCCAGTAGTATAGGGCAGGATCAGCCCCAGCATTTT
CASSIGQDQPQHF
>TRBJ2-5|TRBV15|.|.
TGTGCCACCAACATTTATGGACAGAAAGAGACCCAGTACTTC
CATNIYGQKETQYF
>TRBJ2-7|TRBV12-5|.|.
TGTGCTAGTGGTTTCCCGACGGGCAGCTCCTACGAGCAGTACTTC
CASGFPTGSSYEQYF
>TRBJ1-1|TRBV7-9|.|.
TGTGCCAGCAGCTTAGCTTTGGGTCGGCCTGAAGCTTTCTTT
CASSLALGRPEAFF
>TRBJ2-7|TRBV5-5|few|TRBD1
TGTGCCAGCAGCTGGGACAGCTCCTACGAGCAGTACTTC
CASSWDSSYEQYF
>TRBJ1-2|TRBV19|.|.
TGTGCCAGTAGTATTGGCGTCTTTACCCACTTC
CASSIGVFTHF
>TRBJ2-7|TRBV6-5|.|.
TGTGCCAGCAGAAGAACCAGGGGATTGATATACGAGCAGTACTTC
CASRRTRGLIYEQYF
>TRBJ2-7|TRBV11-2|few|TRBD1
TGTGCCAGCAGCTTGGACAGGGCCGACTACGAGCAGTACTTC
CASSLDRADYEQYF
>TRBJ2-2|TRBV11-2|.|.
TGTGCCAGCAGCTTCACCCCAGGCCGATTCAGGGGGGAGCTGTTTTTT
CASSFTPGRFRGELFF
>TRBJ1-3|TRBV27|.|TRBD1
TGTGCCAGCAGGATAACAGGGGCAGGTGGAAACACCATATATTTT
CASRITGAGGNTIYF
>TRBJ2-7|TRBV27|.|.
TGTGCCAGCAGTTTTATCTTAACGGGCCAACGGGACGAGCAGTACTTC
CASSFILTGQRDEQYF
>TRBJ2-7|TRBV2|.|.
TGTGCCAGCAGTGAAACGGCAGGGGGAGGCTACGAGCAGTACTTC
CASSETAGGGYEQYF
>TRBJ2-7|TRBV13|.|.
TGTGCCAGCAGCGCGACTTCCCCCAGCTCCTACGAGCAGTACTTC
CASSATSPSSYEQYF
>TRBJ1-4|TRBV25-1|.|.
TGTGCCAGCAGTGGTGCCTATCCCGGATGGGGGGAAAAACTGTTTTTT
CASSGAYPGWGEKLFF
>TRBJ2-3|TRBV15|.|.
TGTGCCACCAGCAATGGTGGTGATACAGATACGCAGTATTTT
CATSNGGDTDTQYF
>TRBJ2-3|TRBV6-5|.|.
TGTGCCAGCAGCCCAGGGTTCGGTAAGACAGATACGCAGTATTTT
CASSPGFGKTDTQYF
>TRBJ2-3|TRBV18|.|.
TGTGCCAGCTCACCACCAGCAGATACGCAGTATTTT
CASSPPADTQYF
>TRBJ2-7|TRBV5-1|.|TRBD2
TGCGCCAGCAGCGCCGGGACTAGCGTCTACGAGCAGTACTTC
CASSAGTSVYEQYF
>TRBJ1-6|TRBV4-1|.|TRBD1
TGCGCCAGCAGCCAAGACAGGGACAGGCAAAATTCACCCCTCCACTTT
CASSQDRDRQNSPLHF
>TRBJ1-4|TRBV7-8|.|TRBD1
TGTGCCAGCAGCCGGACAGGGGTCCGCGCAACTAATGAAAAACTGTTTTTT
CASSRTGVRATNEKLFF
>TRBJ2-6|TRBV10-2|.|TRBD2
TGCGCCAGCAGAGTTCCGGGACTAGCGAACTCTGGGGCCAACGTCCTGACTTTC
CASRVPGLANSGANVLTF
>TRBJ2-3|TRBV7-3|once|.
TGTGCCAGCAGTCGCGACAGCACAGATACGCAGTATTTT
CASSRDSTDTQYF
>TRBJ2-2|TRBV6-5|.|.
TGTGCCAGCATGGGCGGACTCACCGGGGAGCTGTTTTTT
CASMGGLTGELFF
>TRBJ1-2|TRBV5-1|few|TRBD1
TGCGCCAGCAGCCCCGGGACAGGCAACAACTATGGCTACACCTTC
CASSPGTGNNYGYTF
>TRBJ2-1|TRBV7-2|.|.
TGTGCCAGCAGCTTCCGACAGGCGAATGAGCAGTTCTTC
CASSFRQANEQFF
>TRBJ1-1|TRBV4-1|.|TRBD1
TGCGCCAGCAGCCAAGGCACAGGGGGAATTGAAGCTTTCTTT
CASSQGTGGIEAFF
>TRBJ1-4|TRBV28|few|.
TGTGCCAGCAGTTTAAACCGGGGTGAAAAACTGTTTTTT
CASSLNRGEKLFF
>TRBJ2-1|TRBV5-1|.|TRBD2
TGCGCCAGCAGTGCTAGCGGCAATGAGCAGTTCTTC
CASSASGNEQFF
>TRBJ1-6|TRBV7-6|.|.
TGTGCCAGCAGCTTAGGGGACGATCCTGCCAGGTCACCCCTCCACTTT
CASSLGDDPARSPLHF
>TRBJ2-7|TRBV6-6|.|TRBD2
TGTGCCAGCAGTAACCGGACTAGCGGGATCCACGAGCAGTACTTC
CASSNRTSGIHEQYF
>TRBJ1-5|TRBV19|few|.
TGTGCCAGTAGTACTCAGAGAGATCAGCCCCAGCATTTT
CASSTQRDQPQHF
>TRBJ1-3|TRBV7-3|few|.
TGTGCCAGCAGCCCCACGGGAGGAAACACCATATATTTT
CASSPTGGNTIYF
>TRBJ2-1|TRBV15|.|TRBD2
TGTGCCACCAGCAGAGCCCTGCTAGCGGGGGGGCCTAGTGAGCAGTTCTTC
CATSRALLAGGPSEQFF
>TRBJ1-5|TRBV19|.|.
TGTGCCAGTAGAAAAAGCGCACTACGCGCGGGGAGCAATCAGCCCCAGCATTTT
CASRKSALRAGSNQPQHF
>TRBJ1-1|TRBV29-1|few|.
TGCAGCGTTGATGGAGGGCACACTGAAGCTTTCTTT
CSVDGGHTEAFF
>TRBJ2-7|TRBV7-9|.|.
TGTGCCAGCAGCGAATCGGGGAACACCCCCTACGAGCAGTACTTC
CASSESGNTPYEQYF
>TRBJ2-7|TRBV11-1|.|.
TGTGCCAGCCAAAGGCAGGGCTACGAGCAGTACTTC
CASQRQGYEQYF
>TRBJ1-6|TRBV11-1|.|TRBD1
TGTGCCAGCAGCGCCCGACAGGGACCCGCCGATTCACCCCTCCACTTT
CASSARQGPADSPLHF
>TRBJ2-7|TRBV5-1|.|TRBD1
TGCGCCAGCAGCAGGGACAGAAACTCCTACGAGCAGTACTTC
CASSRDRNSYEQYF
>TRBJ2-7|TRBV27|.|.
TGTGCCAGCCGCCCGTACAGGGAGAGATACGAGCAGTACTTC
CASRPYRERYEQYF
>TRBJ1-1|TRBV19|.|TRBD1
TGTGCCAGTAGTACCAGGGGGCACATGAACACTGAAGCTTTCTTT
CASSTRGHMNTEAFF
>TRBJ2-4|TRBV2|.|.
TGTGCCAGCAGTGTGGACAGGGAGGGAAACATTCAGTACTTC
CASSVDREGNIQYF
>TRBJ2-1|TRBV7-3|.|.
TGTGCCAGCAGCTTAAGTTTCGAGGTAGGGTACAATGAGCAGTTCTTC
CASSLSFEVGYNEQFF
>TRBJ2-7|TRBV5-1|few|TRBD2
TGCGCCAGCAGCTTGGATTCTACGACTAGCGGCCTGGGGGAGCAGTACTTC
CASSLDSTTSGLGEQYF
>TRBJ2-1|TRBV2|.|.
TGTGCCAGCGAAGGGGACAATGAGCAGTTCTTC
CASEGDNEQFF
>TRBJ2-5|TRBV5-1|.|.
TGCGCCAGCAGCTTGGGCAGACTTGAGACCCAGTACTTC
CASSLGRLETQYF
>TRBJ2-7|TRBV9|.|TRBD2
TGTGCCAGCAGCGTAGGACTAGCGGGAGACTTCGAGCAGTACTTC
CASSVGLAGDFEQYF
>TRBJ2-2|TRBV28|once|TRBD1
TGTGCCAGCAGATCGACAGGGGCGAACACCGGGGAGCTGTTTTTT
CASRSTGANTGELFF
>TRBJ2-3|TRBV27|.|TRBD1
TGTGCCAGCAGTCCACAGGGGGCTGGCACAGATACGCAGTATTTT
CASSPQGAGTDTQYF
>TRBJ2-1|TRBV5-8|.|.
TGTGCCCCTCGGACGACCCCAACGTTACCCGACAATGAGCAGTTCTTC
CAPRTTPTLPDNEQFF